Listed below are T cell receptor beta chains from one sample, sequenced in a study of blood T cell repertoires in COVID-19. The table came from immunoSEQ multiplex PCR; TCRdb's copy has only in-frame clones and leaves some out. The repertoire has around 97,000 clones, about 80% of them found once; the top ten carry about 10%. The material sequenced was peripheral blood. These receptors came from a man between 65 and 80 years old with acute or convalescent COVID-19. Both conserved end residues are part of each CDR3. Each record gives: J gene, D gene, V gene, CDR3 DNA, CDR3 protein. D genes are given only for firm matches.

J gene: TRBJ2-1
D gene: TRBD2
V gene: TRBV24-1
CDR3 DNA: TGTGCCACCAGTGACCACGGACTAGCGGGAGGCCGACCTAATGAGCAGTTCTTC
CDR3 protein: CATSDHGLAGGRPNEQFF

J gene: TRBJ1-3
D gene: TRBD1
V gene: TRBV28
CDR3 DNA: TGTGCCAGCAGTTCAGGGGGCATCGGAAACACCATATATTTT
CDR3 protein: CASSSGGIGNTIYF

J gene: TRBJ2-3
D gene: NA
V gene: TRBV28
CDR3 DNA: TGTGCCAGCAGCCCCACCAGACTATGGAGCACAGATACGCAGTATTTT
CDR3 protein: CASSPTRLWSTDTQYF

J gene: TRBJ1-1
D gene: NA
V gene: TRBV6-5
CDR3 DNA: TGTGCCAGCAGTTACTCTGGACTCACTGAAGCTTTCTTT
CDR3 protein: CASSYSGLTEAFF

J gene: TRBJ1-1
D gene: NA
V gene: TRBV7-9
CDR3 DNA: TGTGCCAGCAGCTTAGCATCCCCAGGGACTGAAGCTTTCTTT
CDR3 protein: CASSLASPGTEAFF

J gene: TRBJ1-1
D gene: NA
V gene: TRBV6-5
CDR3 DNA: TGTGCCAGCACCGAATTCCTCTACGACACTGAAGCTTTCTTT
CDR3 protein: CASTEFLYDTEAFF

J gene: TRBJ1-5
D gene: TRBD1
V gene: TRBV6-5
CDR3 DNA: TGTGCCAGCGGGGACAGGGCTCAGCCCCAGCATTTT
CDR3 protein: CASGDRAQPQHF

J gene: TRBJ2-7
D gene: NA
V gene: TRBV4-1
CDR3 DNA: TGCGCCAGCAGCCAAGATCGCCGGGGCGGGGTCGAGCAGTACTTC
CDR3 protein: CASSQDRRGGVEQYF

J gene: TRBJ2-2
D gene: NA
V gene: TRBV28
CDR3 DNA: TGTGCCAGCCGAGCCCAGAACACCGGGGAGCTGTTTTTT
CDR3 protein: CASRAQNTGELFF

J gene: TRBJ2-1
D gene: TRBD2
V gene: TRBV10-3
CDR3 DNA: TGTGCCATCGGGGGTCTAGCGGGAGGGCCCAATGAGCAGTTCTTC
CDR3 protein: CAIGGLAGGPNEQFF

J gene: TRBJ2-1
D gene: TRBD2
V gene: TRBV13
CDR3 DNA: TGTGCCAGCAGCCAGGCGGCGGGAGGGCCGCCTGAGGGTGAGCAGTTCTTC
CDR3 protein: CASSQAAGGPPEGEQFF

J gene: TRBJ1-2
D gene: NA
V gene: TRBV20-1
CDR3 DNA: TGCAGTGCTAGTTCGGGTGGGGCACCTAACTATGGCTACACCTTC
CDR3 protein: CSASSGGAPNYGYTF

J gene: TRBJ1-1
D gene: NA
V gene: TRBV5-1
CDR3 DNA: TGCGCCAGCAGCATTCAGGGGCTTACTGAAGCTTTCTTT
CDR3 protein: CASSIQGLTEAFF